One TCR beta chain is described in this entry. This record belongs to a study of T cells after yellow fever vaccination. This CDR3 has 14 amino acids. CDR1 and CDR2 (germline): SGHRS, YFSETQ. The germline V and J ends were trimmed by 4 bases and 3 bases, with 13 bases remaining between them. A universal primer site and UMIs were added as TCR cDNA was made by 5'RACE template switching. TCRdb itself ran the 5' RACE reads through MiXCR, one entry per CDR3 protein. The data show over 200,000 distinct CDR3 sequences, over 6.5% seen once. The TCR was taken from a man between 25 and 39 years old who received the YFV17D yellow fever vaccine. Source: CD4+ T cells sorted from PBMCs, taken on the day of the yellow fever booster vaccination. This chain joins TRBV5-1 and TRBJ1-1; D unclear. The CDR3 nucleotides read TGCGCCAGCAGCGGCGCAGGTACCGACACTGAAGCTTTCTTT. It yields the protein CASSGAGTDTEAFF.